Following are 14 T cell receptor beta chains from one sample sequenced in a study of OX40 agonist ivuxolimab in advanced cancers. Profiling relied on immunoSEQ multiplex PCR, and the TCRdb table lists in-frame clones only, not all of them. The profile shows around 62,000 clones, 80% to 90% of them singletons. The sequences come from CD4+ or CD8+ T cells sorted from blood, collected in a trial of the OX40 agonist ivuxolimab. Every receptor here comes from an adult with an advanced solid tumor such as melanoma, head and neck, liver or kidney cancer.

The V and J genes are TRBV18 and TRBJ1-2; 9 bases align to TRBD1. CDR3 length: 16 amino acids. The ends lost 4 bases at V and 6 bases at J; junction bases unmatched: 12. Germline assignment: CDR1 KGHSH and CDR2 LQKENI. CDR3 amino acids: CASSLSGTGYVDGYTF. CDR3 nucleotides: TGTGCCAGCTCACTTTCCGGGACAGGGTACGTGGATGGCTACACCTTC.

The chain uses TRBV19 and TRBJ1-1; 9 positions agree with TRBD1. Losses at the gene ends were 7 bases for V and 4 bases for J; bases not matched to a gene: 7. Germline V gene lookup returns CDR1 LNHDA and CDR2 SQIVND (reference sequence). The length of the CDR3 is 14 residues. CDR3 in DNA: TGTGCCAGTAACCCCCGGGACAGGGTCACTGAAGCTTTCTTT. Protein product: CASNPRDRVTEAFF.

This chain connects TRBV7-3 to TRBJ1-6; D might be TRBD1 (5 bases). The germline V and J ends were trimmed by 5 bases and 0 bases, with 8 bases remaining between them. The CDR3 runs 15 residues. From germline, CDR1 is SGHTA and CDR2 FQGTGA. CDR3 protein: CASSQDSSYNSPLHF. CDR3 bases: TGTGCCAGCAGCCAAGACAGCTCCTATAATTCACCCCTCCACTTT.

CDR3 DNA sequence: TGTGCCAGCAGTGAAGAAACCCCTTATGGGCAGTTCTTC. Protein: CASSEETPYGQFF. This chain joins TRBV6-1 and TRBJ2-1; D is undetermined. The germline CDR1 and CDR2 sequences are MNHNS and SASEGT. The CDR3 spans 13 residues. V gave up 1 base and J gave up 12 bases, with 13 bases separating them.

The chain recombines TRBV6-5 with TRBJ2-7; D is uncertain. Trimming shortened V by 3 bases and J by 0 bases, and 9 bases separated the two germline ends. CDR3 size: 14 residues. Germline V gene lookup returns CDR1 MNHEY and CDR2 SVGAGI. This CDR3 reads CASSYRQSSYEQYF. CDR3 DNA sequence: TGTGCCAGCAGTTATCGGCAGAGCTCCTACGAGCAGTACTTC.

The gene calls are TRBV6-1 and TRBJ1-1; TRBD1 matches at 8 bases. CDR3 size: 16 residues. V shed 2 bases, J shed 4 bases, and the junction held 9 bases outside the gene matches. CDR1 MNHNS and CDR2 SASEGT come from the germline V gene. The CDR3 loop is CASSEWAQGAGTEAFF. In DNA form, the CDR3 reads TGTGCCAGCAGTGAATGGGCGCAGGGGGCTGGCACTGAAGCTTTCTTT.

This clone came up once. The chain joins TRBV5-4 to TRBJ2-1; TRBD2 aligns across 7 bases. The trim removed 0 bases at V and 8 bases at J, leaving 11 bases unmatched. From germline, CDR1 is SGHNT and CDR2 YYREEE (reference sequence). The CDR3 has 16 amino acids. The CDR3 DNA follows: TGTGCCAGCAGCTTGGCACCGGGCGCGGGGAGGGATGAGCAGTTCTTC. The encoded protein is CASSLAPGAGRDEQFF.

V is TRBV28 and J is TRBJ1-5; 8 positions agree with TRBD1. In germline, CDR1 is MDHEN, CDR2 SYDVKM. CDR3 size: 14 residues. With V trimmed by 10 bases and J by 3 bases, 8 bases remained unmatched. CDR3 in amino acids: CATEDRAINQPQHF. In DNA, the CDR3 is TGTGCCACCGAGGACAGGGCAATCAATCAGCCCCAGCATTTT.

The chain joins TRBV6-1 to TRBJ2-1; D not resolved. CDR1 and CDR2 from the germline V gene are MNHNS and SASEGT. Between the trimmed V and J ends, which lost 2 bases and 0 bases, there was a span of 8 bases. The CDR3 is 15 residues long. Written as DNA, the CDR3 is TGTGCCAGCAGTGAAAATCCATACTCCTACAATGAGCAGTTCTTC. This encodes CASSENPYSYNEQFF.

This rearrangement joins TRBV27 to TRBJ2-6; no clear D gene. Trimming removed 5 bases at V and 2 bases at J, with 4 bases between. Germline loops: CDR1 MNHEY, CDR2 SMNVEV (reference sequence). CDR3 length equals 13 residues. CDR3 nucleotide sequence: TGTGCCAGCAGTCGTACTGGGGCCAACGTCCTGACTTTC. Amino acid sequence: CASSRTGANVLTF.

This chain uses TRBV28 with TRBJ2-7, with 7 bases fitting TRBD2. Trimming cost V 5 bases and J 8 bases; bases outside gene matches: 18. Germline-derived CDR1 and CDR2 are MDHEN and SYDVKM. This CDR3 is 16 amino acids long. The CDR3: CASSPPRAGDLDKQYF. DNA for the CDR3: TGTGCCAGCAGTCCGCCACGGGCGGGAGATCTGGATAAGCAGTACTTC.

This clone showed up just once. The chain recombines TRBV6-6 with TRBJ2-1, with D possibly matching TRBD2 (5 bases). Germline-derived CDR1 and CDR2 are MNHNY and SVGAGI (reference sequence). V gave up 2 bases and J gave up 0 bases, with 8 bases separating them. This CDR3 comprises 15 residues. The CDR3 region is CASSYRADSYNEQFF. CDR3 DNA sequence: TGTGCCAGCAGTTACAGAGCGGACTCCTACAATGAGCAGTTCTTC.

The CDR3 DNA is TGTGCCAGCAGTTTACGGGCAGGGTTGCGCACAGATACGCAGTATTTT. It is translated as CASSLRAGLRTDTQYF. This chain joins TRBV27 and TRBJ2-3, with TRBD1 as a possible D gene (5 bases). Trimming shortened V by 2 bases and J by 1 base, and 13 bases separated the two germline ends. There are 16 residues in the CDR3. Germline V gene sequence: CDR1 MNHEY, CDR2 SMNVEV (reference sequence).

This clone was detected once. This chain connects TRBV6-6 to TRBJ1-2, with a weak D call TRBD1 (6 bases). With 7 bases removed from V and 5 bases from J, the gap between germline ends came to 14 bases. The CDR3 runs 13 residues. Per the germline V gene, CDR1 is MNHNY and CDR2 is SVGAGI (reference sequence). The CDR3, as DNA: TGTGCCAGCACCTGGGACAAGAGATATGGCTACACCTTC. This translates into CASTWDKRYGYTF.